This T cell receptor (beta chain) is drawn from a study of T cells expressing NK-cell markers. Looking at the study overall: Of eight sequenced donors, seven were HCMV-seropositive and one HCMV-seronegative. Study conclusions and caveats: Researchers report these clonotypes also headed the CD3+CD56-NKG2C+ fraction in several donors.

It was by 5'RACE template switching with UMIs that TCR beta cDNA was made. TCRdb re-called the 5' RACE reads; one entry per CDR3 protein, DNA not given. The listing contains around 380,000 distinct CDR3 sequences. As for this clonotype: Its antigen is still unknown.

The CDR3 contains 16 residues. Per the germline V gene, CDR1 is KGHSH and CDR2 is LQKENI. The specimen sequenced was blood T cells: a sorted CD56 or NKG2C T cell subset, CD4+ or CD8+ T cells, or bulk PBMC T cells (not recorded which). The V call is TRBV18, the J call TRBJ2-3; TCRdb outputs TRBD1, but without DNA this stays unchecked. The clonotype was recovered from a woman between 45 and 60 years old in good health. The CDR3 spells CASSPWTGGRTDTQYF.